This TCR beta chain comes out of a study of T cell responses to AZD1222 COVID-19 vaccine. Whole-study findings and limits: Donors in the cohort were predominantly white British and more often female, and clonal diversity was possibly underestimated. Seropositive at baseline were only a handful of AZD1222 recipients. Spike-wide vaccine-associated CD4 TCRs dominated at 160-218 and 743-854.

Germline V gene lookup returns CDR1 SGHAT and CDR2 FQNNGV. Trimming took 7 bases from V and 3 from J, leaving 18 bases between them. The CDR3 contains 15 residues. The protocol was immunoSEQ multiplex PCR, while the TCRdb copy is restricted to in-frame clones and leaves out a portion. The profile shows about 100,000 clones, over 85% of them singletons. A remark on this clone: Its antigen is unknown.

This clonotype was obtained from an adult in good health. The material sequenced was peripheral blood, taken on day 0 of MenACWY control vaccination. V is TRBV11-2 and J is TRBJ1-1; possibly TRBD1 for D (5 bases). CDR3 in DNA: TGTGCCAGCACCCCTCGGGGGAGCAGCGACACTGAAGCTTTCTTT. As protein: CASTPRGSSDTEAFF.